A single sample gave rise to the 26 T cell receptor beta chains below, sequenced in a study of OX40 agonist ivuxolimab in advanced cancers. TCRdb keeps only in-frame clones here, not all; method: immunoSEQ multiplex PCR. The repertoire holds about 69,000 clones, with roughly nine tenths as singletons. The sequenced sample was CD4+ or CD8+ T cells sorted from blood, obtained in a trial of the OX40 agonist ivuxolimab. Source of these receptors: an adult with an advanced solid tumor such as melanoma, head and neck, liver or kidney cancer.

The chain recombines TRBV4-3 with TRBJ2-7, with TRBD1 as a possible D gene (6 bases). The CDR3 length is 15 residues. Germline V lookup: CDR1 LGHNA, CDR2 YSLEER. V shed 0 bases and J shed 3 bases, with 12 bases lying between them. The CDR3 sequence: CASSQDTGTYYEQYF. CDR3 DNA sequence: TGCGCCAGCAGCCAAGACACCGGGACATACTACGAGCAGTACTTC.

This chain uses TRBV10-1 with TRBJ2-7; 7 bases align to TRBD1. CDR3 length equals 12 residues. CDR1 and CDR2 (germline): WNHNN, SYGVQD (reference sequence). The V and J ends lost 4 bases and 6 bases, in that order; junction bases with no gene match: 3. The CDR3 loop is CASSGQGPEQYF. The CDR3 DNA follows: TGCGCCAGCAGTGGACAGGGACCCGAGCAGTACTTC.

This sequence joins TRBV5-6 and TRBJ2-6; TRBD1 might be the D (5 bases). The V and J ends lost 6 bases and 0 bases respectively, with 13 bases between them. Germline values: CDR1 SGHDT, CDR2 YYEEEE. The CDR3 has 16 amino acids. CDR3 loop: CASNLGRFSGANVLTF. The DNA of the CDR3 is TGTGCCAGCAACCTGGGGCGGTTCTCTGGGGCCAACGTCCTGACTTTC.

V usage is TRBV19 and J usage is TRBJ2-1, with a tentative D call TRBD2 (5 bases). Trimming stripped 3 bases from V and 8 bases from J, with 20 bases between. The length of the CDR3 is 16 residues. Germline CDR1 is LNHDA and CDR2 is SQIVND (reference sequence). CDR3 protein: CASSMSSISGSDEQFF. The CDR3 nucleotides are TGTGCCAGTAGTATGTCTTCTATCTCGGGGTCGGATGAGCAGTTCTTC.

The rearrangement uses TRBV7-3 and TRBJ2-1; 12 bases are a match to TRBD1. Losses at the gene ends were 5 bases for V and 2 bases for J; bases not matched to a gene: 19. Germline-derived CDR1 and CDR2 are SGHTA and FQGTGA. The length of the CDR3 is 21 residues. The CDR3 spells CASSTGTGGAPGTGPYNEQFF. The CDR3 DNA is TGTGCCAGCAGCACCGGGACAGGGGGCGCGCCCGGGACAGGCCCCTACAATGAGCAGTTCTTC.

The chain employs TRBV28 and TRBJ1-6; 9 nucleotides match TRBD1. V shed 8 bases, J shed 8 bases, and the junction held 7 bases outside the gene matches. The CDR3 covers 14 residues. Germline V CDR1 and CDR2: MDHEN, SYDVKM. The CDR3 coding sequence is TGTGCCAGCCTCCAGGACAGGGGTCATTCACCCCTCCACTTT. It yields the protein CASLQDRGHSPLHF.

The chain has TRBV7-8 and TRBJ2-7; 9 nucleotides line up with TRBD2. The CDR3 sequence is 16 residues long. Trimming removed 1 base from V and 3 bases from J; junction bases left unmatched: 7. Per germline, CDR1 SGHVS and CDR2 FQNEAQ. The CDR3 loop reads CASSLGSSGRYYEQYF. CDR3 nucleotides: TGTGCCAGCAGCTTAGGTAGTAGCGGGAGATACTACGAGCAGTACTTC.

The chain carries TRBV6-1 and TRBJ1-4; D may be TRBD1 (6 bases). The CDR3 runs to 15 residues. Per the germline V gene, CDR1 is MNHNS and CDR2 is SASEGT. With 6 bases removed from V and 5 bases from J, the gap between germline ends came to 16 bases. The CDR3: CASRRIRGSNEKLFF. Written as DNA, the CDR3 is TGTGCCAGCAGGCGAATCAGGGGCTCGAATGAAAAACTGTTTTTT.

This rearrangement joins TRBV6-5 to TRBJ2-3; TRBD1 matches at 7 bases. V was clipped by 10 bases and J by 0 bases; unmatched bases: 7. Germline loops: CDR1 MNHEY, CDR2 SVGAGI. The CDR3 is 14 residues long. The CDR3 DNA reads as TGTGCCACCCACCGACAGGGCAGCACAGATACGCAGTATTTT. It encodes CATHRQGSTDTQYF.

The rearrangement uses TRBV27 and TRBJ1-5; 7 bases are a match to TRBD1. This CDR3 comprises 13 residues. Germline loops: CDR1 MNHEY, CDR2 SMNVEV (reference sequence). The trim removed 2 bases at V and 11 bases at J, leaving 6 bases unmatched. In DNA form, the CDR3 reads TGTGCCAGCAGTTTAAAGGGGGCAAGAGCCCAGCATTTT. Its protein is CASSLKGARAQHF.

The rearrangement uses TRBV6-6 and TRBJ2-5; 7 bases agree with TRBD1. The V gene's germline CDR1 is MNHNY and CDR2 SVGAGI (reference sequence). The CDR3 contains 13 residues. V dropped 2 bases and J dropped 4; count of bases not matched to a gene: 1. DNA for the CDR3: TGTGCCAGCAGTTACGGGGACAGAGAGACCCAGTACTTC. Its protein product is CASSYGDRETQYF.

This clone was seen just once. This rearrangement joins TRBV28 to TRBJ2-3, with 11 bases that match TRBD2. The CDR3 runs 15 residues. Germline V lookup: CDR1 MDHEN, CDR2 SYDVKM. The V and J ends lost 6 bases and 3 bases, in that order; junction bases with no gene match: 5. The DNA of the CDR3 is TGTGCCAGCAGACTAGCGGGAGATGGGACAGATACGCAGTATTTT. Encoded protein: CASRLAGDGTDTQYF.

As to this clone: A junction boundary mismatches the germline segment, possibly from a read error. CDR3 protein: CASSLAGGTEELFF. The CDR3 DNA sequence: TGTGCCAGCTCACTAGCGGGAGGCACCGAGGAGCTGTTTTTT. This sequence joins TRBV18 and TRBJ2-2, with 10 nucleotides matching TRBD2. The germline CDR1 and CDR2 sequences are KGHSH and LQKENI. The CDR3 sequence is 14 residues long. Full variable domain (remainder filled in from reference TRBV18 and TRBJ2-2): NAGVMQNPRHLVRRRGQEARLRCSPMKGHSHVYWYRQLPEEGLKFMVYLQKENIIDESGMPKERFSAEFPKEGPSILRIQQVVRGDSAAYFCASSLAGGTEELFFGEGSRLTVL.

This sequence joins TRBV5-1 and TRBJ2-2; 11 positions match TRBD2. This CDR3 is built from 19 residues. Germline-derived CDR1 and CDR2 are SGHRS and YFSETQ. V lost 4 bases and J lost 10; bases outside the gene matches: 21. The CDR3 bases are TGCGCCAGCAGCCTCAACAGTCCCTTAGCGGGAGGGCCATCGGAGGAGCTGTTTTTT. It specifies CASSLNSPLAGGPSEELFF.

The V call is TRBV29-1, the J call TRBJ2-5, with TRBD2 matching over 11 bases. The CDR3 covers 12 residues. V lost 6 bases and J lost 5; bases outside the gene matches: 2. Germline V lookup: CDR1 SQVTM, CDR2 ANQGSEA. The CDR3 spells CSVRTSGETQYF. The CDR3 DNA follows: TGCAGCGTGAGGACTAGCGGGGAGACCCAGTACTTC.

The chain employs TRBV5-4 and TRBJ2-1; 8 nucleotides line up with TRBD2. Germline CDR1 is SGHNT and CDR2 is YYREEE (reference sequence). Trimming cost V 1 base and J 0 bases; bases outside gene matches: 0. The CDR3 loop spans 15 amino acids. The CDR3, as DNA: TGTGCCAGCAGCTTGACTAGCGGCTCCTACAATGAGCAGTTCTTC. Translating it yields CASSLTSGSYNEQFF.

Worth noting for this clone: In the same sample, other DNA sequences code for this CDR3. This sequence joins TRBV5-1 and TRBJ2-1; 11 bases are shared with TRBD2. The CDR3 totals 15 residues. V was clipped by 4 bases and J by 7 bases; unmatched bases: 7. Germline V gene lookup returns CDR1 SGHRS and CDR2 YFSETQ. The CDR3 reads CASSRGTSGGNEQFF. In nucleotides, the CDR3 is TGCGCCAGCAGCAGGGGGACTAGCGGTGGGAATGAGCAGTTCTTC.

The chain is built from TRBV11-2 and TRBJ2-7; 8 bases agree with TRBD2. The V and J ends lost 5 bases and 3 bases, in that order; junction bases with no gene match: 6. The CDR3 sequence is 14 residues long. Germline CDR1 reads SGHAT; CDR2 reads FQNNGV. Written as DNA, the CDR3 is TGTGCCAGCAGCCGGGGGGGGCCAATCTACGAGCAGTACTTC. Amino acids: CASSRGGPIYEQYF.

As DNA, the CDR3 is TGCGCCAGCAGCTTAACAGGGACCCACACTGAAGCTTTCTTT. Translation gives CASSLTGTHTEAFF. V is TRBV5-1 and J is TRBJ1-1; maybe TRBD1 (6 bases). The V end was cut by 2 bases, the J end by 3 bases, with 11 bases between. Looked up from germline, CDR1 is SGHRS and CDR2 is YFSETQ. CDR3 size: 14 residues.

The chain employs TRBV6-6 and TRBJ1-5, with 11 bases identical to TRBD1. Germline loops: CDR1 MNHNY, CDR2 SVGAGI (reference sequence). J was trimmed by 7 bases and V by 8 bases; bases with no gene match: 4. The CDR3 consists of 13 residues. The CDR3 region has the DNA TGTGCCAGCGGACAGGGGGCTTTGCAGCCCCAGCATTTT. Amino acid sequence: CASGQGALQPQHF.

The rearrangement joins TRBV4-1 to TRBJ2-3; 9 nucleotides match TRBD1. The junction had 12 bases not matched to a gene; V was cut back by 2 bases and J by 9 bases. Germline V gene sequence: CDR1 MGHRA, CDR2 YSYEKL. There are 16 residues in the CDR3. The CDR3 loop is CASSQTPGQGLETQYF. The CDR3 coding sequence is TGCGCCAGCAGCCAAACGCCGGGACAGGGTCTAGAAACGCAGTATTTT.

The chain carries TRBV28 and TRBJ1-5; no firm D call. The CDR3 is 15 amino acids. Trimming stripped 6 bases from V and 5 bases from J, with 17 bases between. The germline V gene has CDR1 MDHEN and CDR2 SYDVKM. Here the CDR3 DNA reads TGTGCCAGCAGACCTCCTTCTTTCGGGTATCAGCCCCAGCATTTT. Translation: CASRPPSFGYQPQHF.

V and J are TRBV5-4 and TRBJ2-5; 14 nucleotides line up with TRBD2. V lost 1 base, J lost 5 bases, and 13 bases stayed unmatched. CDR3 length: 19 residues. Germline CDR1 reads SGHNT; CDR2 reads YYREEE (reference sequence). The CDR3: CASSLQLGTSGRGFETQYF. DNA of the CDR3: TGTGCCAGCAGCTTGCAGCTCGGGACTAGCGGGAGAGGTTTTGAGACCCAGTACTTC. Complete variable domain (other parts from reference TRBV5-4 and TRBJ2-5): ETGVTQSPTHLIKTRGQQVTLRCSSQSGHNTVSWYQQALGQGPQFIFQYYREEENGRGNFPPRFSGLQFPNYSSELNVNALELDDSALYLCASSLQLGTSGRGFETQYFGPGTRLLVL.

This clone was seen just once. This chain connects TRBV7-3 to TRBJ2-2; D ambiguous. Germline CDR1 is SGHTA and CDR2 is FQGTGA. The CDR3 spans 14 residues. The ends were cut back, 5 bases at V and 0 bases at J, with 7 bases in the middle. The CDR3 here is CASSPDSNTGELFF. The DNA for the CDR3 is TGTGCCAGCAGCCCCGACTCGAACACCGGGGAGCTGTTTTTT.

The chain has TRBV11-2 and TRBJ2-3; no firm D call. The germline V gene encodes CDR1 SGHAT and CDR2 FQNNGV. V was pared by 5 bases and J by 3 bases, with 15 bases between. The CDR3 runs to 15 residues. CDR3 protein: CASSRARGETDTQYF. In DNA form, the CDR3 reads TGTGCCAGCAGCCGCGCAAGAGGCGAGACAGATACGCAGTATTTT.

This clone appeared once. V is TRBV5-4 and J is TRBJ2-5, with TRBD1 matching 7 bases. CDR3 size: 15 residues. V dropped 5 bases and J dropped 5; count of bases not matched to a gene: 12. CDR1 is SGHNT and CDR2 is YYREEE in the germline V gene (reference sequence). The CDR3 sequence: CASRDRQGEAETQYF. CDR3 DNA: TGTGCCAGCAGGGACAGACAGGGCGAAGCGGAGACCCAGTACTTC.